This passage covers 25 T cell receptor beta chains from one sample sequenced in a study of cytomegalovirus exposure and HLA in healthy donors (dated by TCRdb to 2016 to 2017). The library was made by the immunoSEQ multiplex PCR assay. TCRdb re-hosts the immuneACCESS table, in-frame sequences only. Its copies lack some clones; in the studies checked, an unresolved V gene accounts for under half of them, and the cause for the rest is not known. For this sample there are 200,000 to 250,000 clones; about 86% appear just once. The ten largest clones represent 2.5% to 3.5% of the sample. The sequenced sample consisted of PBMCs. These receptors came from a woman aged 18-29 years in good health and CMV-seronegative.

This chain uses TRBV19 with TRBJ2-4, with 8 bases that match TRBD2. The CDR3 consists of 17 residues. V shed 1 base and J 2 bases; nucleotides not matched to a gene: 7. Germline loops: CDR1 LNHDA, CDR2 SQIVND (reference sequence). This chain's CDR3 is CASSIGSGRGSKNIQYF. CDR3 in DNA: TGTGCCAGTAGTATAGGTTCCGGGAGGGGTTCCAAAAACATTCAGTACTTC.

Here the CDR3 reads CASSENRGSYEQYF. CDR3 coding DNA: TGTGCCAGCAGTGAAAACAGGGGATCCTACGAGCAGTACTTC. The rearrangement links TRBV2 to TRBJ2-7; TRBD1 aligns across 7 bases. The CDR3 spans 14 residues. Germline loops: CDR1 SNHLY, CDR2 FYNNEI. The V and J ends lost 2 bases and 1 base, in that order; junction bases with no gene match: 2.

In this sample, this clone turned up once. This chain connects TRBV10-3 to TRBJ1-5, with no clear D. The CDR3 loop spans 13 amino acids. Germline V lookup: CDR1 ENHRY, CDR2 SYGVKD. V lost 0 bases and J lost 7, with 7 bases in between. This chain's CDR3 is CAISESSGQPQHF. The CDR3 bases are TGTGCCATCAGTGAGTCGTCAGGACAGCCCCAGCATTTT.

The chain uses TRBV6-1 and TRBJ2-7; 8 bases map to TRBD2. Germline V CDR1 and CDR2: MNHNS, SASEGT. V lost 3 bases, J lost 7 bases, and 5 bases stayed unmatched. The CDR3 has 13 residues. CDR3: CASSESGSGEQYF. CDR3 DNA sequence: TGTGCCAGCAGTGAGAGCGGGAGCGGTGAGCAGTACTTC.

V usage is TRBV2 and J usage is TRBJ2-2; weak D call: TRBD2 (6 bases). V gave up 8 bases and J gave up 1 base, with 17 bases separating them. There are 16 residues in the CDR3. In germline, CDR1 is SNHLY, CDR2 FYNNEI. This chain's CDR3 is CASASGRWKNTGELFF. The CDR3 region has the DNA TGTGCCAGCGCATCAGGGAGGTGGAAGAACACCGGGGAGCTGTTTTTT.

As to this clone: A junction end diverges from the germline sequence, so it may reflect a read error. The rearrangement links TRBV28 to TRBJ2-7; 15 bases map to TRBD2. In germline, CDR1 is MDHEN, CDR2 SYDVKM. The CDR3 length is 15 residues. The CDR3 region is CASSSLGLAGGVFSF. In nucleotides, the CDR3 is TGTGCCAGCAGTTCGCTGGGACTAGCGGGAGGCGTATTTTCCTTC. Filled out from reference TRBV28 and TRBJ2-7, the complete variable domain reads DVKVTQSSRYLVKRTGEKVFLECVQDMDHENMFWYRQDPGLGLRLIYFSYDVKMKEKGDIPEGYSVSREKKERFSLILESASTNQTSMYLCASSSLGLAGGVFSFGPGTRLTVT.

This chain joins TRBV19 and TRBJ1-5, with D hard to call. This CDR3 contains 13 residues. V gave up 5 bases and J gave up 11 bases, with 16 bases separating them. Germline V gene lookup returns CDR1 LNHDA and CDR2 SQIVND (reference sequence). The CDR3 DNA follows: TGTGCCAGTAGTCCCGAAGTCGGGTGGGCCCAGCATTTT. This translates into CASSPEVGWAQHF.

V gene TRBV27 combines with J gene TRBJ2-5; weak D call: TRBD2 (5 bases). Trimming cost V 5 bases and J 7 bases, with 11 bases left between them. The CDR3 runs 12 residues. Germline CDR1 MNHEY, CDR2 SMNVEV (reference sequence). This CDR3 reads CASSQRGGTQYF. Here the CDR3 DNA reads TGTGCCAGCAGTCAGCGCGGAGGGACCCAGTACTTC.

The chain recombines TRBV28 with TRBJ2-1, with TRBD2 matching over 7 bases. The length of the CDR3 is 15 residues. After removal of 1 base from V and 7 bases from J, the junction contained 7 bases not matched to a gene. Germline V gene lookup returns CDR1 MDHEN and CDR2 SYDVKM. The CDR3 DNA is TGTGCCAGCAGTTTATTTGGCGGGAGTCTGAATGAGCAGTTCTTC. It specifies CASSLFGGSLNEQFF.

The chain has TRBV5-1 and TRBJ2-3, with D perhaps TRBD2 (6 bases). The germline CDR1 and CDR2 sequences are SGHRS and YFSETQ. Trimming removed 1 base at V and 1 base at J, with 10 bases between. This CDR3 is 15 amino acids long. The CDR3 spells CASSLTSLGTDTQYF. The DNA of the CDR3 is TGCGCCAGCAGCTTGACTAGCCTAGGCACAGATACGCAGTATTTT.

The CDR3 DNA reads TGTGCCTGGAGTGCAGGGTCGTTGCCTCCCCAGCATTTT. This codes for CAWSAGSLPPQHF. The chain couples TRBV30 to TRBJ1-5, with D possibly matching TRBD1 (5 bases). The germline CDR1 and CDR2 sequences are GTSNPN and SVGIG (reference sequence). V lost 1 base and J lost 10, with 14 bases in between. The CDR3 extends over 13 amino acids.

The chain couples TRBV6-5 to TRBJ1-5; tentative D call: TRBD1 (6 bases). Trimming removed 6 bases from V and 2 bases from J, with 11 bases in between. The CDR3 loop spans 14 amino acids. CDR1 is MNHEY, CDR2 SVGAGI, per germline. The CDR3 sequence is CASRAQGGNQPQHF. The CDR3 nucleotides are TGTGCCAGCAGGGCACAGGGTGGCAATCAGCCCCAGCATTTT.

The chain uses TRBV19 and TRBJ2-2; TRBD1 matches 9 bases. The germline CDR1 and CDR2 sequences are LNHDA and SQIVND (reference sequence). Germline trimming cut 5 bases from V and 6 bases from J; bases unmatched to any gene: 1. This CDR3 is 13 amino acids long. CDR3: CASSRQGAGELFF. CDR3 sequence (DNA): TGTGCCAGTAGTCGACAGGGGGCCGGGGAGCTGTTTTTT.

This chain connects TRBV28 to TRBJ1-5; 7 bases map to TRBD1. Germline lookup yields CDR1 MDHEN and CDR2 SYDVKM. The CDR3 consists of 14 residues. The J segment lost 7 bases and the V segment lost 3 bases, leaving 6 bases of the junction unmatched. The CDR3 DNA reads TGTGCCAGCAGTTTCGGTGCAGGGGGACAGCCCCAGCATTTT. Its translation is CASSFGAGGQPQHF.

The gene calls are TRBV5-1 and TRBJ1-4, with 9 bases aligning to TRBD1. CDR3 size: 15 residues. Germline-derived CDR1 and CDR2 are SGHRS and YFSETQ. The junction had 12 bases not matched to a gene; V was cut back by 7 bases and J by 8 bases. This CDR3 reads CASALSGTGSEKLFF. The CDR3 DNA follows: TGCGCCAGCGCCTTGTCCGGGACAGGGAGCGAAAAACTGTTTTTT.

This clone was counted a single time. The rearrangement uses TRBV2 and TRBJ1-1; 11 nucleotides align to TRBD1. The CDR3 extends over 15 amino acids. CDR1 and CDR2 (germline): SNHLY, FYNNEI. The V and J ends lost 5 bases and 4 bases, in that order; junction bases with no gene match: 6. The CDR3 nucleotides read TGTGCCAGCAGTTTAACCGGGACAGGGGGCACTGAAGCTTTCTTT. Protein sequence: CASSLTGTGGTEAFF. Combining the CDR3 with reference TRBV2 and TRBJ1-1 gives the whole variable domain EPEVTQTPSHQVTQMGQEVILRCVPISNHLYFYWYRQILGQKVEFLVSFYNNEISEKSEIFDDQFSVERPDGSNFTLKIRSTKLEDSAMYFCASSLTGTGGTEAFFGQGTRLTVV.

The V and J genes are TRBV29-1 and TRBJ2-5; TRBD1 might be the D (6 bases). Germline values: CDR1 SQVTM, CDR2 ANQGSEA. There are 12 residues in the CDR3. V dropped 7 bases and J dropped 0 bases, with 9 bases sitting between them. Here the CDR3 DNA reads TGCAGCGCCGAGGGGGACCAAGAGACCCAGTACTTC. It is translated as CSAEGDQETQYF. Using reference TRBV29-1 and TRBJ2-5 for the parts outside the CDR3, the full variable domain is SAVISQKPSRDICQRGTSLTIQCQVDSQVTMMFWYRQQPGQSLTLIATANQGSEATYESGFVIDKFPISRPNLTFSTLTVSNMSPEDSSIYLCSAEGDQETQYFGPGTRLLVL.

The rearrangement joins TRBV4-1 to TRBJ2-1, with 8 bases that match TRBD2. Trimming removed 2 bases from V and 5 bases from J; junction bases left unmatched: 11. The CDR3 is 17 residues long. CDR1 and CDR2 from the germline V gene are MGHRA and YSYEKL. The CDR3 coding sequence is TGCGCCAGCAGCCAATTCTTCGGGACTAGTGGGGACAATGAGCAGTTCTTC. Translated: CASSQFFGTSGDNEQFF.

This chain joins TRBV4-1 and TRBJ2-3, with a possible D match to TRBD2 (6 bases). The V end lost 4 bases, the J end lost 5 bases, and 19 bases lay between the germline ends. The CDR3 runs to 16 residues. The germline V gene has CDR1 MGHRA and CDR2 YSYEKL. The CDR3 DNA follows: TGCGCCAGCAGCCCCCTGAAGGCGGGGCCCCGAGATACGCAGTATTTT. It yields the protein CASSPLKAGPRDTQYF.

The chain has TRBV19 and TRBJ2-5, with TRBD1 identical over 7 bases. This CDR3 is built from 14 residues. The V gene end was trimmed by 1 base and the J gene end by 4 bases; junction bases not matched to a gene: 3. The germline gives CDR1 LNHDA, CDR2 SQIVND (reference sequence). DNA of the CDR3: TGTGCCAGTAGTATAGTAGGGGGCCGAGAGACCCAGTACTTC. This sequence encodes CASSIVGGRETQYF.

The CDR3 DNA follows: TGTGCCAGCAGCTTACGCGACAGAACCTACGAGCAGTACTTC. The encoded protein is CASSLRDRTYEQYF. The chain links TRBV5-6 to TRBJ2-7, with D possibly TRBD1 on 5 matching bases. V was shortened by 2 bases and J by 2 bases, with 11 bases between the two germline ends. CDR3 length: 14 residues. CDR1 is SGHDT and CDR2 is YYEEEE in the germline V gene. Using reference TRBV5-6 and TRBJ2-7 for the parts outside the CDR3, the full variable domain is DAGVTQSPTHLIKTRGQQVTLRCSPKSGHDTVSWYQQALGQGPQFIFQYYEEEERQRGNFPDRFSGHQFPNYSSELNVNALLLGDSALYLCASSLRDRTYEQYFGPGTRLTVT.

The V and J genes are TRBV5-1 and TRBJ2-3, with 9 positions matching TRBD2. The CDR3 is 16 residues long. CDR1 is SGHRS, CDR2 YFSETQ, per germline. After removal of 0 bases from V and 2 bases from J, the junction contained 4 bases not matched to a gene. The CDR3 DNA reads TGCGCCAGCAGCTTGGGGGCTAGCGGGAACACAGATACGCAGTATTTT. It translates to CASSLGASGNTDTQYF. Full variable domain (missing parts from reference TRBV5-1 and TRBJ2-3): KAGVTQTPRYLIKTRGQQVTLSCSPISGHRSVSWYQQTPGQGLQFLFEYFSETQRNKGNFPGRFSGRQFSNSRSEMNVSTLELGDSALYLCASSLGASGNTDTQYFGPGTRLTVL.

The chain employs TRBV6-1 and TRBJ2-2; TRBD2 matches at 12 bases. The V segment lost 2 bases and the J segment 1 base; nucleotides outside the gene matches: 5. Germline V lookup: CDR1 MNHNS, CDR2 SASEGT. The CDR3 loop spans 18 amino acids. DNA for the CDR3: TGTGCCAGCAGTGAAAGCGTGGGACTAGCGGGGAACACCGGGGAGCTGTTTTTT. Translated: CASSESVGLAGNTGELFF.

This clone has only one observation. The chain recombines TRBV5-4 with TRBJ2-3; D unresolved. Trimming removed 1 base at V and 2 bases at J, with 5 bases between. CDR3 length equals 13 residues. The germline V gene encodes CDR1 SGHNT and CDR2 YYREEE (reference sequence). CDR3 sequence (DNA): TGTGCCAGCAGCTTGACAGACACAGATACGCAGTATTTT. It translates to CASSLTDTDTQYF.

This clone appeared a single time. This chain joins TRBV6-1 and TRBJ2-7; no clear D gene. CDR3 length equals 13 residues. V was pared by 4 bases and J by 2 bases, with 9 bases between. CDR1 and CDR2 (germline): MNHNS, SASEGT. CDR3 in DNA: TGTGCCAGCAGTGGAGCCAGTACCTACGAGCAGTACTTC. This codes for CASSGASTYEQYF.